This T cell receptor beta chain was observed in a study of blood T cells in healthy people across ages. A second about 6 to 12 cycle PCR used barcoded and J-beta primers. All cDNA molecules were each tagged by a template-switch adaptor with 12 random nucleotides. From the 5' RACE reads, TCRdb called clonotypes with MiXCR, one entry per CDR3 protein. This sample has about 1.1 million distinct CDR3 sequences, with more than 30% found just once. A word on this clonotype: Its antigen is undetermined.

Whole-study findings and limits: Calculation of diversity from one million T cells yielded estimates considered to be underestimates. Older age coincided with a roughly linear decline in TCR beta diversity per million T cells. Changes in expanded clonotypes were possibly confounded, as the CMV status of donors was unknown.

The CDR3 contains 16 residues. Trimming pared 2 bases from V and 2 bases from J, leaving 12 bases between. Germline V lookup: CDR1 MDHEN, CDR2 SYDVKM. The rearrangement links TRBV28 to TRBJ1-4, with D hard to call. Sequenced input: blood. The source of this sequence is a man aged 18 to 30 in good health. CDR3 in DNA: TGTGCCAGCAGTTTACGGCCCGGGTTGACTAATGAAAAACTGTTTTTT. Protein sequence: CASSLRPGLTNEKLFF.